The 8 T cell receptor beta chains below were found in one sample sequenced in a study of blood T cells in healthy people across ages (dated by TCRdb to the mid-2010s). The library was prepared using 5' RACE. The instrument was an Illumina HiSeq 2500. A second 7 to 11 cycle PCR used a sample-barcoded 5' primer and a J-beta primer mix. In-frame beta chains were kept once TCRdb had trimmed the public reads at Q25 with fastp and called clones with MiXCR. Here each entry gathers all rows of one CDR3 protein and keeps the most common genes and DNA. The sample has 650,000 to 800,000 distinct CDR3 sequences on record, 40% to 50% of them singletons. The ten largest clones capture about a fifth of the sample. Sequencing used blood. The receptors derive from a man in his sixties in good health.

The chain has TRBV5-1 and TRBJ2-7; 7 bases are a match to TRBD1. J lost 3 bases, V lost 4 bases, and 7 bases had no gene match. The CDR3 sequence is 14 residues long. Per germline, CDR1 SGHRS and CDR2 YFSETQ. The CDR3 sequence: CASSPTAGGYEQYF. The CDR3 DNA sequence: TGCGCCAGCAGCCCAACTGCAGGGGGCTACGAGCAGTACTTC.

V gene TRBV2 combines with J gene TRBJ1-4; TRBD1 agrees at 9 bases. J lost 10 bases, V lost 4 bases, and 4 bases had no gene match. In germline, CDR1 is SNHLY, CDR2 FYNNEI. CDR3 length equals 13 residues. CDR3 nucleotide sequence: TGTGCCAGCAGTGGGGGACAGGGAGGAAAACTGTTTTTT. Protein: CASSGGQGGKLFF.

J is TRBJ2-1 and V is TRBV12-3 or TRBV12-4; 10 bases align to TRBD1. This CDR3 has 15 residues. J lost 8 bases, V lost 3 bases, and 7 bases had no gene match. The CDR3 region has the DNA TGTGCCAGCAGTTTTCCCGGACAGGGGGGCGATGAGCAGTTCTTC. Amino acid sequence: CASSFPGQGGDEQFF.

This clonotype was seen more than once but under ten times. The V gene is TRBV5-6, the J gene TRBJ2-3; no definite D call. V was clipped by 2 bases and J by 2 bases, with 9 bases between them. This CDR3 has 14 residues. Per germline, CDR1 SGHDT and CDR2 YYEEEE. Here the CDR3 DNA reads TGTGCCAGCAGCTTTTTGGGCTCCACAGATACGCAGTATTTT. It codes for CASSFLGSTDTQYF. Using reference TRBV5-6 and TRBJ2-3 for the parts outside the CDR3, the full variable domain is DAGVTQSPTHLIKTRGQQVTLRCSPKSGHDTVSWYQQALGQGPQFIFQYYEEEERQRGNFPDRFSGHQFPNYSSELNVNALLLGDSALYLCASSFLGSTDTQYFGPGTRLTVL.

This clonotype was found many times. The chain joins TRBV7-2 to TRBJ2-5, with 8 bases matching TRBD2. From germline, CDR1 is SGHTA and CDR2 FQGNSA. With V trimmed by 3 bases and J by 4 bases, 4 bases remained unmatched. The CDR3 contains 14 residues. The CDR3 is CASSFERGRETQYF. The DNA of the CDR3 is TGTGCCAGCAGCTTCGAGCGGGGGCGAGAGACCCAGTACTTC.

The sample holds a few counts of this clonotype. The chain recombines TRBV3-1 with TRBJ2-7; 9 bases map to TRBD1. There are 15 residues in the CDR3. The V gene end was trimmed by 4 bases and the J gene end by 3 bases; junction bases not matched to a gene: 7. CDR1 is LGHDT and CDR2 is YNNKEL in the germline V gene (reference sequence). The CDR3 is CASSLGDRAIYEQYF. In DNA, the CDR3 is TGTGCCAGCAGCCTCGGGGACAGGGCCATCTACGAGCAGTACTTC.

This chain joins TRBV20-1 and TRBJ2-7; 8 bases align to TRBD2. CDR3 length equals 15 residues. CDR1 is DFQATT and CDR2 is SNEGSKA in the germline V gene (reference sequence). Trimming took 3 bases from V and 7 from J; bases not matched to a gene: 14. Here the CDR3 DNA reads TGCAGTGCTAGGGTACTAGCGGTACTCTACAATGAGCAGTACTTC. It translates to CSARVLAVLYNEQYF.

A remark on this clonotype: It may be a read error: a sequence one base away is much more abundant. The J gene is TRBJ2-1, the V gene TRBV12-3 or TRBV12-4, with D unresolved. This CDR3 contains 16 residues. Trimming took 5 bases from V and 10 from J, leaving 24 bases between them. Here the CDR3 DNA reads TGTGCCAGCAGTCCATGGAGAGTTGGCAGCTCCTACGAGCAGTTCTTC. This gives the protein CASSPWRVGSSYEQFF.